Described below is a single T cell receptor beta chain sequence and its context. At one of its ends the junction is not consistent with the germline gene, which may arise from a read error. Authors' data handling: Scientists estimated how many nucleated cells there were by amplifying reference gene primers. The repertoire was sequenced with immunoSEQ multiplex PCR; TCRdb's copy has only in-frame clones and lacks some. D and trimming were read from the DNA, whereas the V and J calls and clone size are those reported in that table. The table records 110,000 or so clones, roughly four fifths of them present only once. This record comes from a study of blood T cell repertoires in COVID-19. Study summary: Collection of acute and convalescent COVID-19 samples took place in the United States, Italy and Spain. The analysed material was cDNA or gDNA that came from T cells, B-cell-depleted T cells, or PBMCs.

Per germline, CDR1 LNHNV and CDR2 YYDKDF (reference sequence). The CDR3 consists of 15 residues. The sequenced sample consisted of peripheral blood. V is TRBV15 and J is TRBJ1-4, with D unresolved. The receptor was isolated from a human donor in a cohort sampled during active COVID-19. CDR3 protein: CATSRDRATNEKLFF. DNA of the CDR3: TGTGCCACCAGTAGAGACCGTGCAACTAATGAAAAACTGTTTTTT.